This TCR beta chain is drawn from a study of blood T cell repertoires in COVID-19. The wider study: Material from acute and convalescent COVID-19 was sourced from the United States, Italy and Spain. PBMCs, B-cell-depleted T cells, or T cells provided the cDNA or gDNA that made up the material.

TCRdb keeps only in-frame clones here, not all; method: immunoSEQ multiplex PCR. The profile shows 100,000 to 150,000 clones, 60% to 80% of them singletons. Trimming left V 0 bases short and J 4 bases short, with 12 bases between. Germline assignment: CDR1 SGHAT and CDR2 FQNNGV. This CDR3 has 15 amino acids. Sequencing used peripheral blood. The V and J genes are TRBV11-2 and TRBJ1-1; maybe TRBD1 (5 bases). This receptor was taken from a man in his 60s with acute or convalescent COVID-19. The DNA of the CDR3 is TGTGCCAGCAGCTTAGAGGCAGGGTGGGGCACTGAAGCTTTCTTT. It translates to CASSLEAGWGTEAFF.